The 9 T cell receptor beta chains below all came from one sample that was sequenced in a study of T cell clonality in common variable immunodeficiency. Repertoires were generated with immunoSEQ multiplex PCR, while TCRdb's copy carries only in-frame clones and drops some. The specimen gives 30,000 to 40,000 clones without singletons; the ten biggest hold around 0.87%. Input material: peripheral blood mononuclear cells. These receptors were collected from a person aged 18 to 70 in good health.

This clone was observed at least ten times. Read data end 3 residues before the CDR3 end; the end is taken from the germline J gene. The J gene is TRBJ2-1, the V gene TRBV7-9, with no clear D. The germline V gene encodes CDR1 SEHNR and CDR2 FQNEAQ (reference sequence). V dropped 5 bases and J dropped 9 bases, with 2 bases sitting between them. This CDR3 region has 9 residues. Incomplete CDR3 DNA: TGTGCCAGCAGCCGTGAG. Its translation: CASSRE. The full-length CDR3 reads as CASSREQFF.

The table lists this clone with many counts. The read comes to an end 3 residues before the CDR3 does, leaving the germline J gene to fill in the end. This sequence joins TRBV7-2 and TRBJ2-7, with TRBD1 identical over 7 bases. V was pared by 0 bases and J by 2 bases, with 1 base of the junction left unmatched. The CDR3 sequence is 14 residues long. CDR1 and CDR2 from the germline V gene are SGHTA and FQGNSA. The CDR3 reads CASSLATGAYEQYF. The sequenced CDR3 bases are TGTGCCAGCAGCTTAGCCACAGGGGCCTACGAG.

Many counts were recorded for this clone. The read terminates 3 residues before the CDR3 end, so the remaining end is supplied by the germline J gene. The chain employs TRBV30 and TRBJ2-1; a possible D gene is TRBD1 (6 bases). Germline CDR1 GTSNPN, CDR2 SVGIG (reference sequence). V shed 3 bases and J shed 8 bases, with 11 bases lying between them. This CDR3 comprises 12 residues. CDR3 sequence: CAWSRGRDEQFF. The DNA read from the CDR3 is TGTGCCTGGAGCAGGGGTCGGGATGAG.

At least ten counts were recorded for this clone. Read coverage stops 3 residues before the CDR3 terminus; the germline J gene supplies the remainder. The chain links TRBV5-1 to TRBJ1-6, with 8 bases that match TRBD1. V shed 3 bases and J 10 bases; nucleotides not matched to a gene: 9. The CDR3 length is 15 residues. The germline gives CDR1 SGHRS, CDR2 YFSETQ. The CDR3 region is CASSSAGQAQSPLHF. The DNA read from the CDR3 is TGCGCCAGCAGCTCCGCGGGACAGGCTCAATCACCC. Variable domain in full (rest from reference TRBV5-1 and TRBJ1-6): KAGVTQTPRYLIKTRGQQVTLSCSPISGHRSVSWYQQTPGQGLQFLFEYFSETQRNKGNFPGRFSGRQFSNSRSEMNVSTLELGDSALYLCASSSAGQAQSPLHFGNGTRLTVT.

The sample holds a few counts of this clone. The read halts 3 residues ahead of the CDR3 end, with the missing end drawn from the germline J gene. The chain recombines TRBV11-3 with TRBJ2-3; tentative D call: TRBD2 (5 bases). Trimming removed 5 bases from V and 6 bases from J, with 12 bases in between. The CDR3 totals 13 residues. Germline-derived CDR1 and CDR2 are SGHNT and YENEEA. The CDR3 is CASSEAGHDTQYF. The CDR3 DNA, read in part, is TGTGCCAGCAGCGAGGCGGGTCACGATACG.

On this clone itself: One end of the junction fails to match germline, which may point to a read error. Coverage ceases 3 residues before the CDR3 finishes, and the germline J gene fills in the end. The rearrangement links TRBV7-2 to TRBJ2-7; possibly TRBD2 for D (7 bases). From germline, CDR1 is SGHTA and CDR2 FQGNSA. This CDR3 is 15 amino acids long. The CDR3 protein is CASILGGGSPYEQYF. The CDR3 DNA, read in part, is TGTGCCAGCATCTTAGGGGGGGGGTCGCCCTACGAG.

This clone was counted many times. The read finishes 3 residues shy of the CDR3 end, and the germline J gene is used to complete it. The chain couples TRBV19 to TRBJ1-6; 7 bases line up with TRBD1. Germline loops: CDR1 LNHDA, CDR2 SQIVND (reference sequence). CDR3 length: 20 residues. The trim removed 2 bases at V and 0 bases at J, leaving 13 bases unmatched. The CDR3 sequence: CASSIRGQSGLSSYNSPLHF. The sequenced CDR3 bases are TGTGCCAGTAGTATAAGGGGACAGTCGGGGTTAAGCTCCTATAATTCACCC.

There are many counts of this clone. The CDR3 goes on 3 residues after the read ends, and that part is filled in from the germline J gene. The rearrangement uses TRBV9 and TRBJ2-1, with TRBD1 identical over 9 bases. This CDR3 contains 17 residues. The J segment lost 2 bases and the V segment lost 4 bases, leaving 10 bases of the junction unmatched. CDR1 SGDLS and CDR2 YYNGEE come from the germline V gene. The CDR3: CASSFYPTGGAYNEQFF. The sequenced CDR3 bases are TGTGCCAGCAGCTTTTACCCTACAGGGGGCGCCTACAATGAG.

The sample holds many counts of this clone. The observed sequence ends 3 residues before the CDR3 terminus, with the missing tail filled in from the germline J gene. The chain carries TRBV20-1 and TRBJ1-4; TRBD1 might be the D (5 bases). The germline V and J ends were trimmed by 3 bases and 7 bases, with 15 bases remaining between them. Germline-derived CDR1 and CDR2 are DFQATT and SNEGSKA (reference sequence). The CDR3 length is 14 residues. The CDR3 reads CSASTDIWGEKLFF. CDR3 DNA (partial): TGCAGTGCTAGTACGGACATCTGGGGTGAAAAA.